The 3 T cell receptor beta chains below all came from one sample that was sequenced in a study of blood T cell repertoires in COVID-19 (dated by TCRdb to between 2020 and 2021). Receptor amplification or capture employed the immunoSEQ multiplex PCR assay. TCRdb took this table from immuneACCESS and kept in-frame rearrangements with V and J called. Such tables lack part of the clones; where checked against another copy, unresolved V genes explain under half of the gap, and the rest is unexplained. The sample table contains more than 75,000 clones; only one count was recorded for around 88% of them. The leading ten clones occupy more than 4.5% of the sample. Material: peripheral blood. The receptor source for this set is a woman of 80 years or more with acute or convalescent COVID-19.

The chain links TRBV7-8 to TRBJ2-4; 9 bases are shared with TRBD1. CDR3 length: 18 residues. CDR1 and CDR2 from the germline V gene are SGHVS and FQNEAQ. The junction had 13 bases not matched to a gene; V was cut back by 6 bases and J by 1 base. CDR3 amino acids: CASRSGTGIGSAKNIQYF. The CDR3 nucleotides read TGTGCCAGCAGATCCGGGACAGGGATTGGGTCTGCCAAAAACATTCAGTACTTC.

The chain recombines TRBV12-3 or TRBV12-4 with TRBJ2-7; TRBD1 aligns across 7 bases. V lost 6 bases and J lost 4; bases outside the gene matches: 6. This CDR3 has 13 residues. Written as DNA, the CDR3 is TGTGCCAGCAGCTGGACAGGTTCTTACGAGCAGTACTTC. This translates into CASSWTGSYEQYF.

The V call is TRBV20-1, the J call TRBJ1-2, with D possibly matching TRBD1 (5 bases). The CDR3 contains 11 residues. The germline V and J ends were trimmed by 7 bases and 6 bases, with 12 bases remaining between them. The V gene's germline CDR1 is DFQATT and CDR2 SNEGSKA (reference sequence). DNA of the CDR3: TGCAGTGTAGGGGTCTGGGATGGCTACACCTTC. It encodes CSVGVWDGYTF.